This TCR beta chain appears in the sequencing data of a study of blood T cell repertoires in COVID-19. Study summary: In each case, the material was cDNA or gDNA derived from T cells, B-cell-depleted T cells, or PBMCs.

CDR3 length equals 14 residues. Germline V gene lookup returns CDR1 LNHDA and CDR2 SQIVND (reference sequence). The V gene lost 3 bases and the J gene lost 7 bases, with 16 bases spanning the gap. Data came from immunoSEQ multiplex PCR; TCRdb stores just in-frame clones and leaves some out. Here the sample spans roughly 400,000 clones, about 90% being singletons. This clonotype originated in a woman aged 25 to 45 who had recovered from COVID-19. This rearrangement joins TRBV19 to TRBJ2-7; possibly TRBD2 for D (5 bases). Input material: PBMCs or T cells enriched from blood (not recorded which). CDR3 bases: TGTGCCAGTAGTATTGGTATCGCTAGAGGGGAGCAGTACTTC. Protein sequence: CASSIGIARGEQYF.